This T cell receptor beta chain was sequenced in a study of cytomegalovirus exposure and HLA in healthy donors. Primers included in the PCR were 60 Vbeta and 13 Jbeta primers. Assay: immunoSEQ multiplex PCR; the TCRdb copy retains only in-frame clones and omits some. Of about 120,000 clones detected, about 81% appear once; the ten largest clones hold 1.5% to 2%. The V segment lost 6 bases and the J segment 4 bases; nucleotides outside the gene matches: 7. Germline values: CDR1 MNHNS, CDR2 SASEGT. The CDR3 runs to 15 residues. General study results and limits: In a later analysis, a genetic analysis reported fewer productive-TCR N-insertions in an Asian-associated ancestry cluster than the cohort average. As a later analysis revealed, most CMV-associated TCR beta chains appeared HLA-restricted.

The count of this clone is one. Its antigen is as yet unknown. The chain recombines TRBV6-1 with TRBJ2-7, with TRBD2 matching over 12 bases. Sequenced: PBMCs. The sequence was collected from a man aged 35 to 55 in good health and CMV-seronegative. The DNA of the CDR3 is TGTGCCAGCAGCCGGACTAGCGGGGTTGGGTACGAGCAGTACTTC. It specifies CASSRTSGVGYEQYF.